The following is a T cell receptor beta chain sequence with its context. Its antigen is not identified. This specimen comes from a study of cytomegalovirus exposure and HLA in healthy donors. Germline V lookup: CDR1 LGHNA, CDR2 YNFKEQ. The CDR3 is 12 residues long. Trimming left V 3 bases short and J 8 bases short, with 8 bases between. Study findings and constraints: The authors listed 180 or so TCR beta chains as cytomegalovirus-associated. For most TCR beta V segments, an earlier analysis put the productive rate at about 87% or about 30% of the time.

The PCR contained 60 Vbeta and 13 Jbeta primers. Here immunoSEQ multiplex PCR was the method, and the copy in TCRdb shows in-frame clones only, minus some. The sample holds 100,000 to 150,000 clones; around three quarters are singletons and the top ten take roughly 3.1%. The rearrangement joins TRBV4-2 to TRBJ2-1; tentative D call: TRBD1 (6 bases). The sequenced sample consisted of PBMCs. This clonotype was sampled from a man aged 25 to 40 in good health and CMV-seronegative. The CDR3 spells CASSQDRDEQFF. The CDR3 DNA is TGTGCCAGCAGCCAGGACAGAGATGAGCAGTTCTTC.